This record covers a single T cell receptor (beta chain). The antigen is unknown. This entry is derived from a study of T cell responses to AZD1222 COVID-19 vaccine. Across the study: Whether given at about 4 or about 12 weeks, second doses were pooled.

Trimming shortened V by 6 bases and J by 8 bases, and 25 bases separated the two germline ends. Germline lookup yields CDR1 MDHEN and CDR2 SYDVKM. The length of the CDR3 is 17 residues. Assay: immunoSEQ multiplex PCR; the TCRdb copy retains only in-frame clones and omits some. The sample shows 180,000 or so clones, almost 90% of them seen only once. Study-level findings and limits: Unmutated variant regions are reportedly the target of nearly half of TCRs that are spike-specific. White British donors predominated, females outnumbered males, and clonal diversity was possibly underestimated.

The starting material was peripheral blood, obtained on day 0 of AZD1222 vaccination. This TCR derives from an adult in good health. This chain uses TRBV28 with TRBJ1-4; D is perhaps TRBD1 (5 bases). The DNA for the CDR3 is TGTGCCAGCAGCCAGGTCTTGGGGGGTACTGAACAAGAAAAACTGTTTTTT. The encoded protein is CASSQVLGGTEQEKLFF.